This is a list of T cell receptor beta chains from one sample in a study of molecular identifiers for immune sequencing clone quantification. A single record per CDR3 protein comes from TCRdb applying MiXCR to the PCR reads. Of a few hundred thousand distinct CDR3 sequences in the sample, roughly 23% were seen once. The specimen sequenced was naive CD8+ T cells from blood, with Jurkat cell RNA spiked in. These receptors all come from a human donor in good health. Some libraries in this study had Jurkat cell RNA spiked in. Each CDR3 is given with its conserved first and last residue. A D gene is named only where the DNA matches it firmly. For some rows the clone size is stated as once, few or many, or as a class when expanded; others skip it.

size | J | V | D | CDR3 | DNA
. | TRBJ1-1 | TRBV9 | TRBD1 | CASSWVGQGDTEAFF | TGTGCCAGCAGCTGGGTGGGACAGGGGGACACTGAAGCTTTCTTT
many | TRBJ1-1 | TRBV5-1 | . | CASSLSGGGWTEAFF | TGCGCCAGCAGCTTGTCGGGGGGCGGTTGGACTGAAGCTTTCTTT
few | TRBJ2-4 | TRBV7-9 | . | CASSLPWGGKNIQYF | TGTGCCAGCAGCCTACCGTGGGGTGGCAAAAACATTCAGTACTTC
many | TRBJ2-6 | TRBV5-1 | TRBD2 | CASSLALEGGASWANVLTF | TGCGCCAGCAGCTTGGCCTTGGAGGGAGGGGCCTCATGGGCCAACGTCCTGACTTTC
many | TRBJ2-5 | TRBV29-1 | . | CSVDLTVEETQYF | TGCAGCGTTGATTTGACAGTCGAAGAGACCCAGTACTTC
. | TRBJ2-5 | TRBV9 | . | CASSVGGGPETQYF | TGTGCCAGCAGCGTGGGGGGCGGGCCCGAGACCCAGTACTTC
few | TRBJ2-1 | TRBV7-9 | . | CASSGRQDLLFF | TGTGCCAGCAGCGGTCGACAGGACCTCTTGTTCTTC
. | TRBJ1-1 | TRBV14 | . | CASSQALITEAFF | TGTGCCAGCAGCCAAGCGTTAATCACTGAAGCTTTCTTT
many | TRBJ2-7 | TRBV19 | . | CASVSPPGEQYF | TGTGCCAGTGTTTCCCCACCGGGCGAGCAGTACTTC
many | TRBJ2-5 | TRBV28 | TRBD1 | CASSLGDRRETQYF | TGTGCCAGCAGTTTAGGGGACAGAAGGGAGACCCAGTACTTC
few | TRBJ2-3 | TRBV20-1 | . | CSASVGGPDTQYF | TGCAGTGCTAGTGTCGGGGGGCCAGATACGCAGTATTTT